This T cell receptor beta chain appears in the sequencing data of a study of blood T cell repertoires in COVID-19. The CDR3 is made up of 15 amino acids. Germline CDR1 SNHLY, CDR2 FYNNEI. Trimming took 3 bases from V and 6 from J; bases not matched to a gene: 7. Clones were sequenced by immunoSEQ multiplex PCR, and TCRdb holds only the in-frame ones, with some missing. The data contain around 370,000 clones, roughly 90% of them singletons. This sequence joins TRBV2 and TRBJ1-5, with TRBD1 matching 8 bases. Sequences were obtained from peripheral blood. This receptor was obtained from a man between 18 and 29 years old with active or convalescent COVID-19. CDR3 nucleotides: TGTGCCAGCAGTGACGTCAGGGGGCTGGGTCAGCCCCAGCATTTT. As protein: CASSDVRGLGQPQHF.